Listed below are T cell receptor beta chains from one sample, sequenced in a study of cytomegalovirus exposure and HLA in healthy donors. Profiled with immunoSEQ multiplex PCR; TCRdb holds only in-frame clones, not every one. This table has under 400,000 clones, just over 85% appearing once. Sequenced input: PBMCs. The receptors were sampled from a woman between 18 and 30 years old in good health and CMV-seronegative. The CDR3 runs from the conserved cysteine through the conserved F or W. Each record gives: J gene, V gene, D gene, clone size, CDR3 protein, CDR3 DNA. The D gene is left open where the match is weak. Clone size appears in some rows only: once, few, many, or a class for an expanded clone.

TRBJ2-7,TRBV28,NA,few,CASSWAGEQYF,TGTGCCAGCAGTTGGGCGGGGGAGCAGTACTTC
TRBJ2-5,TRBV19,TRBD2,NA,CASSPGLVRETQYF,TGTGCCAGTAGTCCAGGACTAGTCCGGGAGACCCAGTACTTC
TRBJ1-5,TRBV11-2,NA,NA,CASSFAGDQPQHF,TGTGCCAGCAGCTTTGCAGGGGATCAGCCCCAGCATTTT
TRBJ2-7,TRBV27,NA,few,CASSWGGGDEQYF,TGTGCCAGCAGTTGGGGTGGGGGCGACGAGCAGTACTTC
TRBJ1-3,TRBV9,NA,NA,CASSVEAGDGNTIYF,TGTGCCAGCAGCGTAGAGGCAGGGGATGGAAACACCATATATTTT
TRBJ1-1,TRBV6-5,TRBD1,NA,CASRPRTGIEAFF,TGTGCCAGCAGACCCAGGACAGGTATTGAAGCTTTCTTT
TRBJ1-1,TRBV6-1,NA,NA,CASTPQVEAFF,TGTGCCAGCACCCCTCAGGTTGAAGCTTTCTTT
TRBJ2-7,TRBV6-5,TRBD1,NA,CASSYSYGTGAYEQYF,TGTGCCAGCAGTTACTCTTACGGGACAGGGGCCTACGAGCAGTACTTC
TRBJ2-1,TRBV4-1,TRBD1,NA,CASSQVQGADWLADVNEQFF,TGCGCCAGCAGCCAAGTACAGGGGGCGGATTGGCTAGCGGATGTTAATGAGCAGTTCTTC
TRBJ1-2,TRBV29-1,NA,few,CSVEAVSNYGYTF,TGCAGCGTTGAGGCAGTCTCTAACTATGGCTACACCTTC
TRBJ2-4,TRBV27,NA,NA,CASSSTGAQPEGNIQYF,TGTGCCAGCAGTTCCACTGGAGCTCAACCAGAGGGTAATATTCAGTACTTC
TRBJ1-2,TRBV6-5,NA,NA,CASSYPGGSDGYTF,TGTGCCAGCAGTTACCCTGGAGGGTCCGATGGCTACACCTTC
TRBJ2-7,TRBV6-5,TRBD1,NA,CASSYYRGSNEQYF,TGTGCCAGCAGTTACTACAGGGGGTCCAACGAGCAGTACTTC
TRBJ2-7,TRBV29-1,NA,NA,CSVEKAASYEQYF,TGCAGCGTTGAAAAAGCGGCGTCCTACGAGCAGTACTTC
TRBJ1-2,TRBV7-9,NA,NA,CASSDQLPGVYTF,TGTGCCAGCAGCGATCAACTCCCTGGTGTCTACACCTTC
TRBJ2-7,TRBV15,NA,NA,CATSPGTSSSYEQYF,TGTGCCACCAGCCCAGGGACTTCAAGCTCCTACGAGCAGTACTTC
TRBJ1-1,TRBV5-4,NA,NA,CASSPSGNTEAFF,TGTGCCAGCAGTCCCTCGGGGAACACTGAAGCTTTCTTT
TRBJ1-4,TRBV5-4,NA,NA,CASSFPGGANEKLFF,TGTGCCAGCAGCTTCCCGGGGGGCGCTAATGAAAAACTGTTTTTT